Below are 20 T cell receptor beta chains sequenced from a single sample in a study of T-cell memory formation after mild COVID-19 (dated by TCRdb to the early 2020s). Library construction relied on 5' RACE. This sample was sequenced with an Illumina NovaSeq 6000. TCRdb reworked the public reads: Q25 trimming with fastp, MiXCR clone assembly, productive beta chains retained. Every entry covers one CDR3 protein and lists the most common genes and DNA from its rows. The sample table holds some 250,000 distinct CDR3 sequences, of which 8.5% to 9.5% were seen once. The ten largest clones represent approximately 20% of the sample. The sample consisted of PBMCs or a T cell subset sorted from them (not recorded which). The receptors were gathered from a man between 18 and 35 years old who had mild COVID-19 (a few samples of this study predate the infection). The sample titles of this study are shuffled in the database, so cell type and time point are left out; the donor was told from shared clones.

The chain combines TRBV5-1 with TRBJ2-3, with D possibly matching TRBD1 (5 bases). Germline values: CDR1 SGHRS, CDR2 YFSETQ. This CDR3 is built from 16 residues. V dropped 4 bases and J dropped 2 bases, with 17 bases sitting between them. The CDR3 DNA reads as TGCGCCAGCAGCCCGAATAGTGGGGCCGCCACAGATACGCAGTATTTT. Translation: CASSPNSGAATDTQYF.

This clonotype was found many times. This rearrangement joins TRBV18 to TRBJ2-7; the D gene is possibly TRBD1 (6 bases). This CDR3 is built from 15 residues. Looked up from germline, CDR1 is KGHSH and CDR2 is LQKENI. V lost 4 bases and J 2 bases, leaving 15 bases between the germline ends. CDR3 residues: CASSLGTSQPYEQYF. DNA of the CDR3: TGTGCCAGCTCACTCGGGACATCCCAACCCTACGAGCAGTACTTC.

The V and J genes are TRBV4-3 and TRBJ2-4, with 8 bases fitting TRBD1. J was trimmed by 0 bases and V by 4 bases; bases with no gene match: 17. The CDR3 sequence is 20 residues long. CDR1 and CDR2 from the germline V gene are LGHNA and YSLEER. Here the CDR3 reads CASSLRVGQGATLAKNIQYF. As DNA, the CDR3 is TGCGCCAGCAGCCTAAGGGTTGGGCAGGGGGCGACCCTAGCCAAAAACATTCAGTACTTC.

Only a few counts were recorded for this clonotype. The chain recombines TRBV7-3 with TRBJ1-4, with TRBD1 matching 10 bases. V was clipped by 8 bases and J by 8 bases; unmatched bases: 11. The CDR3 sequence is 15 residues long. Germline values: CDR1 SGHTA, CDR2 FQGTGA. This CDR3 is CASLITTGGREKLFF. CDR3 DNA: TGTGCCAGCCTGATTACGACAGGGGGCAGGGAAAAACTGTTTTTT. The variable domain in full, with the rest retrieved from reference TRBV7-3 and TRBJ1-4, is GAGVSQTPSNKVTEKGKYVELRCDPISGHTALYWYRQSLGQGPEFLIYFQGTGAADDSGLPNDRFFAVRPEGSVSTLKIQRTERGDSAVYLCASLITTGGREKLFFGSGTQLSVL.

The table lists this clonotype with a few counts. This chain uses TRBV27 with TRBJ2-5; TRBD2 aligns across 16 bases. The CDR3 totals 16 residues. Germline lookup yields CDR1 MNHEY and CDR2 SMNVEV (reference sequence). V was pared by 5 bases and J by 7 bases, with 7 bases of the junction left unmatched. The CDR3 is CASSQGTSGGARTQYF. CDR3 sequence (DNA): TGTGCCAGCAGTCAGGGGACTAGCGGGGGGGCCAGGACCCAGTACTTC.

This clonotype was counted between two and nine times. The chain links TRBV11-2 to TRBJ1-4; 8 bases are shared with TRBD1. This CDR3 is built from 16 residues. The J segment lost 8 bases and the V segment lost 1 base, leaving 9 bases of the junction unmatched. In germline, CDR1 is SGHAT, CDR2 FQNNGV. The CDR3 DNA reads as TGTGCCAGCAGCTTAGGATCCTTACAGGGGGGGGAAAAACTGTTTTTT. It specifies CASSLGSLQGGEKLFF.

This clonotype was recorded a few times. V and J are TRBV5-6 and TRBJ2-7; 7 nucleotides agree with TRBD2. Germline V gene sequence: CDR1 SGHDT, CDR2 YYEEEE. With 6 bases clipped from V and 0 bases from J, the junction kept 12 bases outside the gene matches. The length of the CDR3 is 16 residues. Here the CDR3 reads CASTIWGGSLSYEQYV. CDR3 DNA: TGTGCCAGCACAATTTGGGGGGGGAGTCTCTCCTACGAGCAGTACGTC.

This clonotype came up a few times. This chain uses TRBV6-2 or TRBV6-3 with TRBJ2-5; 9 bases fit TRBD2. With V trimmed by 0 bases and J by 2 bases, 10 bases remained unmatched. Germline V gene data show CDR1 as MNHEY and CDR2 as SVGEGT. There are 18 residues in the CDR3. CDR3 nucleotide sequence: TGTGCCAGCAGTTACTCTGAGACTAGCGGAGGAATACAAGAGACCCAGTACTTC. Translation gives CASSYSETSGGIQETQYF.

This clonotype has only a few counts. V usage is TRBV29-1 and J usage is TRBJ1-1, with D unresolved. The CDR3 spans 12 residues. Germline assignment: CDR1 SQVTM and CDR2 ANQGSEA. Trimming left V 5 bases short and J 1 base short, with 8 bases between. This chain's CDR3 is CSVSPGNTEAFF. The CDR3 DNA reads TGCAGCGTTAGCCCTGGGAACACTGAAGCTTTCTTT. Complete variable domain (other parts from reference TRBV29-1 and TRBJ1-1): SAVISQKPSRDICQRGTSLTIQCQVDSQVTMMFWYRQQPGQSLTLIATANQGSEATYESGFVIDKFPISRPNLTFSTLTVSNMSPEDSSIYLCSVSPGNTEAFFGQGTRLTVV.

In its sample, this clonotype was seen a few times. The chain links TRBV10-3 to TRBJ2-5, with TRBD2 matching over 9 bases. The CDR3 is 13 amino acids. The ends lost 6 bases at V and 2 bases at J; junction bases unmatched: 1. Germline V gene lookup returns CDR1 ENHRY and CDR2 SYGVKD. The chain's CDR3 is CAISLAGQETQYF. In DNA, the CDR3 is TGTGCCATCAGCCTAGCGGGGCAAGAGACCCAGTACTTC.

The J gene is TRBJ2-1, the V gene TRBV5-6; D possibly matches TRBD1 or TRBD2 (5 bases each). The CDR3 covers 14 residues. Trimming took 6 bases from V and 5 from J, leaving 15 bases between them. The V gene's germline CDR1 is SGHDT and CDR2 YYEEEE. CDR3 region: CASTRRDGHNEQFF. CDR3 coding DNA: TGTGCCAGCACCCGCCGGGACGGACACAATGAGCAGTTCTTC.

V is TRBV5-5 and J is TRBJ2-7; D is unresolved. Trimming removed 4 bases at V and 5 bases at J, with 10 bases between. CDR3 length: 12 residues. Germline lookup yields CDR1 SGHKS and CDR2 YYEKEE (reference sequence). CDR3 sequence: CASSQALDEQYV. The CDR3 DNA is TGTGCCAGCAGCCAGGCACTGGACGAGCAGTACGTC.

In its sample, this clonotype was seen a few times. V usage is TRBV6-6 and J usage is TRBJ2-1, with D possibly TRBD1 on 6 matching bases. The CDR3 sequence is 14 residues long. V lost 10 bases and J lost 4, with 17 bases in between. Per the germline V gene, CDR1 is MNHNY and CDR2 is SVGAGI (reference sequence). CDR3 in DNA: TGTGCCACCGGCGCGCAGGGGAGTTACAATGAGCAGTTCTTC. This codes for CATGAQGSYNEQFF.

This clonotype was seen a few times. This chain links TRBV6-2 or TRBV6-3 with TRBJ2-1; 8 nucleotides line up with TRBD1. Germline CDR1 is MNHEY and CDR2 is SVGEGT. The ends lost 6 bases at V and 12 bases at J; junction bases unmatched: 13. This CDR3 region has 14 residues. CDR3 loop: CASRSRTGWLGQFF. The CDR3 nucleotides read TGTGCCAGCAGATCACGGACAGGGTGGCTAGGGCAGTTCTTC.

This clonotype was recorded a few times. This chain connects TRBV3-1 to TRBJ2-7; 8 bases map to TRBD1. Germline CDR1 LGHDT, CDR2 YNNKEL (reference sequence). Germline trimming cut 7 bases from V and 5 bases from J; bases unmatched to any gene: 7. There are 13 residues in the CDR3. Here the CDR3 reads CASKFGQGNEQYF. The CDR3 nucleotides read TGTGCCAGCAAATTTGGACAGGGCAACGAGCAGTACTTC.

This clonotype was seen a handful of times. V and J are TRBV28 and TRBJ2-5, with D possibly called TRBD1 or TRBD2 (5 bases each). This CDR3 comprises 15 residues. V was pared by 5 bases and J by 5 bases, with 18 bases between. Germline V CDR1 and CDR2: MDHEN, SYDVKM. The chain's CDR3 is CASSPQWGEGETQYF. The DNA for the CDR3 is TGTGCCAGCAGTCCCCAGTGGGGCGAGGGGGAGACCCAGTACTTC.

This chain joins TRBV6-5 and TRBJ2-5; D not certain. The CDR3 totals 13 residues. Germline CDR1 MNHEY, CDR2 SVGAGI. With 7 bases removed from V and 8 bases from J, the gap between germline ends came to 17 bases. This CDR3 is CASTEDGMLTQYF. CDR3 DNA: TGTGCCAGCACCGAAGATGGGATGCTTACCCAGTACTTC.

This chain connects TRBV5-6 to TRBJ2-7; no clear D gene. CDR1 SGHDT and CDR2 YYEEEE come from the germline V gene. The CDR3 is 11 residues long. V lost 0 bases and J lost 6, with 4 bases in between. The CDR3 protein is CASSLALEQYF. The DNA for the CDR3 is TGTGCCAGCAGCTTGGCCCTCGAGCAGTACTTC.

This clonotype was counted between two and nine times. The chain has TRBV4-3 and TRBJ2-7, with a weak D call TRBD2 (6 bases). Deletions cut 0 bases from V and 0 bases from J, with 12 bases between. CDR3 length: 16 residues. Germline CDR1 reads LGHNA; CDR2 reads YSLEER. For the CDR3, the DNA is TGCGCCAGCAGCCAAGAGGCGGGACGGACCTCCTACGAGCAGTACTTC. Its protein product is CASSQEAGRTSYEQYF.

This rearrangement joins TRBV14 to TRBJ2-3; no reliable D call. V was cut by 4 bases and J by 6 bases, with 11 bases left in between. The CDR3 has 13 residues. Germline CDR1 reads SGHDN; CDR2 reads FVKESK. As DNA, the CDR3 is TGTGCCAGCAGCCCGCTTCCGTATGATACGCAGTATTTT. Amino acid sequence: CASSPLPYDTQYF.